This TCR beta chain came from a study of tumor-infiltrating lymphocytes in primary liver carcinoma. V was shortened by 0 bases and J by 9 bases, with 12 bases between the two germline ends. Germline V gene data show CDR1 as MDHEN and CDR2 as SYDVKM. CDR3 length: 14 residues. For each extraction, RNA and DNA were obtained together from around 18-30 mg of unsorted bulk tissue. A constant-region primer served to make TCR beta cDNA from around 500 ng total RNA. Employing slightly modified ARM-PCR, three nested multiplex PCR rounds were run, and these gave rise to the TCR beta libraries. A C-beta reverse primer was combined with TRBV1-TRBV30 forward primers in the first two PCR rounds, and each round had approximately 10 cycles. Each CDR3 protein is one row after TCRdb ran MiXCR on the multiplex PCR reads. The repertoire consists of around 71,000 distinct CDR3 sequences, with around 75% occurring once and the leading ten covering roughly 13%.

What was sequenced was liver tumor tissue from sampling region 4. Specified subset: tumor region T4, right-lateral pole. This TCR came from a woman aged 60-70 years with primary liver carcinoma and hepatitis B virus infection. The V call is TRBV28, the J call TRBJ2-4; D assignment may be TRBD1 or TRBD2 (6 bases each). CDR3 sequence: CASSLWGGIGIQYF. The CDR3 nucleotides read TGTGCCAGCAGTTTATGGGGGGGCATCGGCATTCAGTACTTC. Filled out from reference TRBV28 and TRBJ2-4, the complete variable domain reads DVKVTQSSRYLVKRTGEKVFLECVQDMDHENMFWYRQDPGLGLRLIYFSYDVKMKEKGDIPEGYSVSREKKERFSLILESASTNQTSMYLCASSLWGGIGIQYFGAGTRLSVL.